These 23 T cell receptor beta chains originate from one sample sequenced in a study of PD-1 blockade in classical Hodgkin lymphoma. Relapse after autologous stem cell transplantation occurred in every patient, and brentuximab vedotin exposure varied. Produced via immunoSEQ multiplex PCR; TCRdb's table is partial and in-frame only. The table lists about 110,000 clones, roughly nine tenths of them singletons. This specimen consisted of peripheral blood mononuclear cells (PBMCs), obtained before the second cycle of nivolumab. The receptors here all came from a human donor with classical Hodgkin lymphoma.

CDR3 in amino acids: CASSLGGLAEQETQYF. The CDR3 region has the DNA TGTGCCAGCAGCTTAGGGGGACTAGCGGAACAAGAGACCCAGTACTTC. V is TRBV13 and J is TRBJ2-5, with 11 positions matching TRBD2. The CDR3 sequence is 16 residues long. Germline assignment: CDR1 PRHDT and CDR2 FYEKMQ (reference sequence). The trim removed 0 bases at V and 2 bases at J, leaving 2 bases unmatched.

The chain joins TRBV11-3 to TRBJ1-5, with D unresolved. Germline lookup yields CDR1 SGHNT and CDR2 YENEEA. V lost 3 bases to trimming and J lost 4 bases, with 10 bases between them. CDR3 length: 14 residues. CDR3 sequence (DNA): TGTGCCAGCAGCTTCCCTGGGGTAAATCAGCCCCAGCATTTT. This translates into CASSFPGVNQPQHF.

CDR3 amino acids: CASSLGIREGHTEAFF. The CDR3 DNA follows: TGTGCCAGCAGTTTGGGGATCAGGGAGGGGCACACTGAAGCTTTCTTT. V gene TRBV28 combines with J gene TRBJ1-1; possibly TRBD1 for D (5 bases). CDR3 length: 16 amino acids. Trimming removed 3 bases from V and 3 bases from J, with 17 bases in between. Germline V lookup: CDR1 MDHEN, CDR2 SYDVKM.

In DNA, the CDR3 is TGTGCCAGCAGCTTAATTTTCCCGACCCAGAAGACCTTC. As protein: CASSLIFPTQKTF. This sequence joins TRBV7-9 and TRBJ1-2; no clear D gene. The germline V gene encodes CDR1 SEHNR and CDR2 FQNEAQ (reference sequence). This CDR3 is built from 13 residues. The germline V and J ends were trimmed by 2 bases and 14 bases, with 18 bases remaining between them.

V usage is TRBV20-1 and J usage is TRBJ1-2; no definite D call. This CDR3 is 11 amino acids long. CDR1 and CDR2 from the germline V gene are DFQATT and SNEGSKA (reference sequence). The CDR3 sequence is CSARPLSGYTF. The CDR3 DNA reads TGCAGCGCCAGGCCCCTGTCTGGCTACACCTTC.

J is TRBJ1-1 and V is TRBV19, with TRBD1 matching over 7 bases. Germline CDR1 LNHDA, CDR2 SQIVND (reference sequence). The CDR3 totals 14 residues. Unmatched junction bases numbered 9, after V lost 7 bases and J lost 4 bases. CDR3 residues: CASIGFNRGTEAFF. As DNA, the CDR3 is TGTGCCAGTATCGGATTCAACAGGGGCACTGAAGCTTTCTTT.

The chain employs TRBV6-4 and TRBJ2-7; 9 nucleotides line up with TRBD1. This CDR3 has 15 residues. Germline CDR1 reads MRHNA; CDR2 reads SNTAGT. Trimming removed 4 bases from V and 0 bases from J; junction bases left unmatched: 4. The CDR3 coding sequence is TGTGCCAGCAGTGTCGGGACAGGGAGCTCCTACGAGCAGTACTTC. This codes for CASSVGTGSSYEQYF.

This chain uses TRBV29-1 with TRBJ2-5; 10 nucleotides line up with TRBD2. The junction had 4 bases not matched to a gene; V was cut back by 5 bases and J by 4 bases. The germline gives CDR1 SQVTM, CDR2 ANQGSEA. The CDR3 runs 13 residues. The CDR3 sequence is CSVLLAGGETQYF. Written as DNA, the CDR3 is TGCAGCGTTCTGTTAGCGGGAGGAGAGACCCAGTACTTC.

The V call is TRBV10-3, the J call TRBJ2-7, with D uncertain. Germline V lookup: CDR1 ENHRY, CDR2 SYGVKD. This CDR3 comprises 12 residues. Trimming shortened V by 2 bases and J by 3 bases, and 5 bases separated the two germline ends. The CDR3 nucleotides are TGTGCCATCAGTGAGGGCAACTACGAGCAGTACTTC. Translating gives CAISEGNYEQYF.

This clone was counted once. V and J are TRBV7-9 and TRBJ1-2; D gene unclear. Trimming cost V 3 bases and J 8 bases, with 13 bases left between them. The CDR3 is 13 residues long. Germline-derived CDR1 and CDR2 are SEHNR and FQNEAQ (reference sequence). This chain's CDR3 is CASSFQDPGGYTF. The CDR3 bases are TGTGCCAGCAGCTTCCAGGATCCCGGGGGCTACACCTTC.

This clone has only one observation. The chain has TRBV14 and TRBJ2-1; 8 bases are a match to TRBD2. CDR3 length equals 16 residues. Germline lookup yields CDR1 SGHDN and CDR2 FVKESK. The V segment lost 4 bases and the J segment 7 bases; nucleotides outside the gene matches: 12. The CDR3 DNA is TGTGCCAGCAGCCCCCCCAAGCGGGAGATCCTTAATGAGCAGTTCTTC. Translating it yields CASSPPKREILNEQFF.

V is TRBV7-6 and J is TRBJ2-7, with 9 bases fitting TRBD2. The trim removed 2 bases at V and 0 bases at J, leaving 11 bases unmatched. In germline, CDR1 is SGHVS, CDR2 FNYEAQ. The length of the CDR3 is 18 residues. The CDR3 DNA follows: TGTGCCAGCAGCTTAATCATAGCGGGAGTCCTCGACTCCTACGAGCAGTACTTC. This codes for CASSLIIAGVLDSYEQYF.

This chain links TRBV10-2 with TRBJ2-7; D may be TRBD1 or TRBD2 (6 bases each). CDR3 size: 15 residues. Trimming stripped 5 bases from V and 0 bases from J, with 14 bases between. Looked up from germline, CDR1 is WSHSY and CDR2 is SAAADI. CDR3 in DNA: TGCGCCAGCAGTCGGGACACGCGGGGCTCCTACGAGCAGTACTTC. This codes for CASSRDTRGSYEQYF.

The chain couples TRBV6-1 to TRBJ1-5; D is uncertain. The V gene's germline CDR1 is MNHNS and CDR2 SASEGT. The V gene lost 2 bases and the J gene lost 3 bases, with 8 bases spanning the gap. This CDR3 is 14 amino acids long. DNA for the CDR3: TGTGCCAGCAGTGAAACCGGGTACAATCAGCCCCAGCATTTT. Its protein is CASSETGYNQPQHF.

V is TRBV2 and J is TRBJ1-3; no reliable D call. The CDR3 contains 16 residues. V was trimmed by 2 bases and J by 0 bases, leaving 11 bases between them. The V gene's germline CDR1 is SNHLY and CDR2 FYNNEI. CDR3 DNA: TGTGCCAGCAGTGAATTTGACGGCGCCTCTGGAAACACCATATATTTT. It specifies CASSEFDGASGNTIYF.

The chain is built from TRBV6-5 and TRBJ2-1, with D unclear. The CDR3 sequence is 15 residues long. Trimming took off 2 bases at V and 0 bases at J, with 8 bases between the two ends. Germline CDR1 MNHEY, CDR2 SVGAGI. The CDR3 coding sequence is TGTGCCAGCAGTTACGGCAAGAGCTCCTACAATGAGCAGTTCTTC. Its translation: CASSYGKSSYNEQFF.

The rearrangement joins TRBV4-1 to TRBJ2-1, with a tentative D call TRBD2 (6 bases). The germline V gene has CDR1 MGHRA and CDR2 YSYEKL. This CDR3 is 15 amino acids long. Trimming took 3 bases from V and 7 from J, leaving 16 bases between them. The DNA for the CDR3 is TGCGCCAGCAGCCAGTCGCGGGATAGTGTGAATGAGCAGTTCTTC. It codes for CASSQSRDSVNEQFF.

The chain combines TRBV10-1 with TRBJ2-2; D possibly corresponds to TRBD1 (6 bases). This CDR3 spans 15 amino acids. Germline lookup yields CDR1 WNHNN and CDR2 SYGVQD (reference sequence). The V end was cut by 11 bases, the J end by 0 bases, with 16 bases between. This CDR3 reads CASNQGHTNTGELFF. The CDR3 bases are TGCGCCTCGAATCAGGGACATACGAACACCGGGGAGCTGTTTTTT.

The chain joins TRBV4-1 to TRBJ2-2; weak D call: TRBD1 (7 bases). The CDR3 is 20 residues long. Germline assignment: CDR1 MGHRA and CDR2 YSYEKL. The germline V and J ends were trimmed by 0 bases and 2 bases, with 22 bases remaining between them. This CDR3 is CASSQDPRIRGAYNTGELFF. CDR3 in DNA: TGCGCCAGCAGCCAAGACCCGAGGATCAGGGGGGCCTATAACACCGGGGAGCTGTTTTTT.

The chain combines TRBV11-2 with TRBJ2-7; a possible D gene is TRBD2 (6 bases). V lost 8 bases to trimming and J lost 0 bases, with 14 bases between them. The CDR3 covers 14 residues. The germline CDR1 and CDR2 sequences are SGHAT and FQNNGV. The CDR3 here is CASAPGSGSYEQYF. The CDR3 DNA is TGTGCCAGCGCTCCAGGTAGCGGCTCCTACGAGCAGTACTTC.

This clone came up a few times. The rearrangement joins TRBV5-1 to TRBJ2-3; 9 nucleotides agree with TRBD2. There are 16 residues in the CDR3. The germline V gene encodes CDR1 SGHRS and CDR2 YFSETQ. J lost 1 base, V lost 0 bases, and 3 bases had no gene match. Here the CDR3 DNA reads TGCGCCAGCAGCTTGGGTGGGACTAGCCGCACAGATACGCAGTATTTT. Translated, it gives CASSLGGTSRTDTQYF. The full variable domain, in which reference TRBV5-1 and TRBJ2-3 provide the parts outside the CDR3, is KAGVTQTPRYLIKTRGQQVTLSCSPISGHRSVSWYQQTPGQGLQFLFEYFSETQRNKGNFPGRFSGRQFSNSRSEMNVSTLELGDSALYLCASSLGGTSRTDTQYFGPGTRLTVL.

V and J are TRBV6-1 and TRBJ2-1, with 15 positions matching TRBD2. The CDR3 has 20 amino acids. J gave up 8 bases and V 4 bases, and 18 bases lay outside the gene matches. Germline V gene data show CDR1 as MNHNS and CDR2 as SASEGT. CDR3 in DNA: TGTGCCAGCAGTGCTTCCGGGACTAGCGGGAGGACCTCCGTACACTATGAGCAGTTCTTC. Translated: CASSASGTSGRTSVHYEQFF.

V and J are TRBV2 and TRBJ1-2; the D is unclear. The V gene lost 7 bases and the J gene lost 0 bases, with 9 bases spanning the gap. Germline V gene data show CDR1 as SNHLY and CDR2 as FYNNEI. CDR3 length: 13 residues. The chain's CDR3 is CASTGMPNYGYTF. In DNA, the CDR3 is TGTGCCAGCACGGGCATGCCTAACTATGGCTACACCTTC.